The clone carrying this TCR beta chain occurred many times. The TCRbeta library was prepared with unique molecular identifiers. Each CDR3 protein gets one entry after TCRdb re-called the PCR reads with MiXCR. This table holds almost 500,000 distinct CDR3 sequences, roughly a tenth found once. The sample originates from a study of T-cell reconstitution after alpha-beta-depleted transplantation in children. This TCR was sampled from a child younger than 10 with inherited bone marrow failure, due to receive a stem cell transplant. This specimen consisted of PBMCs, obtained before TCRalphabeta/CD19-depleted stem cell transplant.

DNA of the CDR3: TGTGCCAGCAGCTGGACAGGGACGTCGGAGACCCAGTACTTC. Translation gives CASSWTGTSETQYF. This chain links TRBV7-2 with TRBJ2-5; TRBD1 matches at 8 bases. V dropped 4 bases and J dropped 5; count of bases not matched to a gene: 6. The CDR3 spans 14 residues. Germline-derived CDR1 and CDR2 are SGHTA and FQGNSA.